Listed below are T cell receptor beta chains from one sample, sequenced in a study of blood T cell repertoires in COVID-19. Here immunoSEQ multiplex PCR was the method, and the copy in TCRdb shows in-frame clones only, minus some. The sample records over 200,000 clones, around nine tenths being singletons. What was sequenced was peripheral blood. The receptors were sampled from a man in his 60s with COVID-19, enrolled during active disease. The conserved cysteine and the conserved F or W are not part of the CDR3 here.

J: TRBJ2-7
V: TRBV9
CDR3: ASSPGGTGVYEQY

J: TRBJ2-2
V: TRBV5-1
CDR3: ASRVSGFANTGELF

J: TRBJ2-2
V: TRBV6-5
CDR3: ASSYARGRRAGELF

J: TRBJ2-1
V: TRBV6-1
CDR3: ASSDTGGSYNEQF

J: TRBJ1-2
V: TRBV14
CDR3: ASSQARGGTYGYT

J: TRBJ2-7
V: TRBV4-1
CDR3: ASSQEEDRGSLLSYEQY

J: TRBJ2-1
V: TRBV9
CDR3: ASSVEGGVLYNEQF

J: TRBJ2-1
V: TRBV7-3
CDR3: ASSFNYPEEQF

J: TRBJ2-3
V: TRBV5-6
CDR3: ASSIHRGSNTDTQY

J: TRBJ2-7
V: TRBV4-2
CDR3: ASSQGQGTYEQY

J: TRBJ2-5
V: TRBV28
CDR3: ASRTLSGRGETQY

J: TRBJ1-1
V: TRBV4-1
CDR3: ASSQDPAGNTEAF

J: TRBJ2-7
V: TRBV5-1
CDR3: ASSLGQGAASEQY

J: TRBJ1-2
V: TRBV10-2
CDR3: ASSQTGVGGYT

J: TRBJ1-2
V: TRBV6-2/TRBV6-3
CDR3: ASSYGGGGPYGYT

J: TRBJ1-1
V: TRBV10-1
CDR3: ASSESAGDGTEAF

J: TRBJ1-4
V: TRBV6-8
CDR3: ASNQPGKLF

J: TRBJ1-1
V: TRBV30
CDR3: AWSLQGAHGAF

J: TRBJ1-4
V: TRBV5-5
CDR3: ASSPGQGRSNEKLF

J: TRBJ1-1
V: TRBV12-3/TRBV12-4
CDR3: ASSFDRNTEAF

J: TRBJ1-1
V: TRBV19
CDR3: ASSIFDRGTEAF

J: TRBJ1-1
V: TRBV13
CDR3: ASSYQRLEAF

J: TRBJ1-3
V: TRBV28
CDR3: ASGLPGRGTGNTIY

J: TRBJ1-1
V: TRBV10-2
CDR3: ASHDRGKNTEAF

J: TRBJ1-2
V: TRBV30
CDR3: AWSLDRVHGYT

J: TRBJ1-5
V: TRBV19
CDR3: ASSMGQGPDNQPQH

J: TRBJ2-2
V: TRBV27
CDR3: ASSLYPPRYSGRASGELF

J: TRBJ1-2
V: TRBV28
CDR3: ASRFGRDLYGYT

J: TRBJ1-6
V: TRBV20-1
CDR3: SARSGSPLH

J: TRBJ2-2
V: TRBV7-2
CDR3: ASSLVGGVAAAGELF

J: TRBJ2-7
V: TRBV5-1
CDR3: ASSRWANEQY

J: TRBJ2-7
V: TRBV6-6
CDR3: ASSYSTAVKRPY

J: TRBJ1-1
V: TRBV6-2/TRBV6-3
CDR3: ASSREQGLSRGAF

J: TRBJ1-6
V: TRBV15
CDR3: ATSLGGGGSPLH

J: TRBJ2-1
V: TRBV4-1
CDR3: ASSQDLSTIGGEQF

J: TRBJ1-1
V: TRBV6-2/TRBV6-3
CDR3: ASSRTRGWGTEAF

J: TRBJ2-1
V: TRBV28
CDR3: ASSSSGLGDEQF

J: TRBJ1-3
V: TRBV3-1/TRBV3-2
CDR3: ASSQREAGNTIY

J: TRBJ2-7
V: TRBV7-3
CDR3: ASSLTAGTRVHEQY

J: TRBJ2-3
V: TRBV5-1
CDR3: ASSRGQGRADTQY

J: TRBJ2-2
V: TRBV9
CDR3: ASSINPGQGVRSANTGELF

J: TRBJ1-2
V: TRBV28
CDR3: ASSFPPGTGGLYGYT

J: TRBJ1-2
V: TRBV18
CDR3: ASSPSDRATNYGYT

J: TRBJ2-2
V: TRBV3-1/TRBV3-2
CDR3: ASSGAHTGELF

J: TRBJ2-3
V: TRBV10-3
CDR3: AISESRDTQY

J: TRBJ2-1
V: TRBV28
CDR3: ASAFGASGRTDEQF

J: TRBJ2-1
V: TRBV7-2
CDR3: ASSLGRASYNEQF

J: TRBJ2-7
V: TRBV6-6
CDR3: ASTPDRATYEQY

J: TRBJ2-7
V: TRBV4-2
CDR3: ASSQDLAGGPGDEQY

J: TRBJ1-1
V: TRBV3-1/TRBV3-2
CDR3: ASSPGEVEAF

J: TRBJ1-1
V: TRBV5-1
CDR3: ASSLVGQINQNTEAF

J: TRBJ1-1
V: TRBV10-3
CDR3: ATEATGNTEAF

J: TRBJ1-6
V: TRBV30
CDR3: AWRGAGVNSPLH

J: TRBJ1-2
V: TRBV15
CDR3: ATSSDIAGYT

J: TRBJ1-2
V: TRBV20-1
CDR3: SASLGGKGYGYT

J: TRBJ1-1
V: TRBV9
CDR3: ASSGAPNTEAF

J: TRBJ1-5
V: TRBV19
CDR3: ASSILPLRGQGDNQPQH

J: TRBJ2-1
V: TRBV5-6
CDR3: ASSLRQRGRAAVQF

J: TRBJ1-1
V: TRBV6-5
CDR3: ASSYSNRGYTEAF